What follows describes a single T cell receptor (beta chain). This clonotype was recorded a few times. The antigen it recognizes is unknown. The record has no base qualities; no much larger clone is one base away. The data belong to a study of T-cell memory formation after mild COVID-19 (dated by TCRdb to about 2021). About the full investigation: TCR sequence clusters from the two donors were largely donor specific. Two young, previously healthy adult volunteers made up the cohort, one male and one female. T-cell clones expanding and contracting after mild COVID-19 in a couple of donors were tracked by longitudinal TCRalpha and TCRbeta repertoire sequencing. Overall study results and their limits: Only a couple of mild cases were covered in the study, and larger cohorts including severe cases with pre-infection samples were considered necessary. The detection of some responding clones in pre-infection memory suggests that pre-existing cross-reactive memory T cells joined the SARS-CoV-2 response. Clones that contracted from day 15 to 85 showed balanced CD4/CD8 phenotypes, whereas a second wave of clones that expanded from day 15 to 37 leaned towards CD4+. Contracting CD4+ clones turned up mainly in the CM and EM memory subsets, whereas EMRA was where CD8+ clones were enriched. SARS-CoV-2 specificity was not confirmed for the second-wave clones peaking on day 37.

V was cut back by 5 bases and J by 5 bases, leaving a gap of 12 bases between them. The germline V gene provides CDR1 SGHTA and CDR2 FQGTGA. The CDR3 holds 13 amino acids from the cysteine to the phenylalanine. Only the CDR3 part of the read is kept: 39 bases, read in frame from the first base. Ficoll-Paque density gradient centrifugation was the method used to isolate PBMCs. TCRdb names Illumina NovaSeq 6000 as the instrument used. TCRalpha and TCRbeta cDNA libraries were built by 5'RACE with constant-segment primers, adding sample barcodes and unique molecular identifiers. RNA was extracted from every sample with Trizol reagent. Libraries were amplified in two PCR steps, with a second sample barcode and Illumina TruSeq adapters added in the second step. Sequencing of the libraries was done on an Illumina NovaSeq, producing 2 x 150 bp paired-end reads. Concerning the study's data processing: The reads were demultiplexed and collapsed into UMI-guided consensus sequences using migec v1.2.7. Using mixcr v2.1.11, the UMI consensuses were aligned to TRA and TRB V and J templates and assembled into clonotypes. A clonotype was counted as expanded or contracted only when both edgeR and NoisET called the clonotype significant, with the noise models trained on biological replicates. For edgeR calls, a false discovery rate-adjusted p below 0.01 and a log2 fold-change threshold of 1 were applied. PCA with hierarchical clustering of max-normalized trajectories of the 1000 most abundant clonotypes was used as exploratory dynamics analysis. Separately sequenced CD4+ and CD8+ repertoires were used to assign a CD4 or CD8 phenotype to each responding clone. TCRdb reran the public reads through fastp at Q25 and MiXCR, keeping productive beta chains. Each entry is one CDR3 protein sequence, shown with its most common DNA and genes. The V and J calls here are based on TCRdb, not the publication. This sample comprises more than 80,000 distinct CDR3 sequences, approximately 15% of them detected only once. The ten largest clones add up to 28% of the sample.

Sequenced material: PBMCs or a T cell subset sorted from them (not recorded which). This receptor was identified in an adult woman who had mild COVID-19 (a few samples of this study predate the infection). The sample titles of this study are shuffled in the database, so cell type and time point are left out; the donor was told from shared clones. Here the chain combines TRBV7-3 and TRBJ2-5; the D gene is perhaps TRBD1 or TRBD2, each of them matching over 6 bases. This receptor has the CDR3 CASSPQGRETQYF. The DNA sequence reads TGTGCCAGCAGCCCTCAGGGGAGGGAGACCCAGTACTTC.